Below, 32 T cell receptor beta chains from the same sample are listed, as sequenced in a study of spatial heterogeneity in lung cancer. TCRdb reanalysed the 5' RACE reads using MiXCR and keeps one entry per CDR3 protein. Altogether tens of thousands of distinct CDR3 sequences are present, about 4.5% being singletons, with the ten largest covering 30% to 35%. Time point denoted: sample taken at primary tumor resection. Unsorted whole RNA samples from tumor, nontumor lung or frozen PBMC were sequenced. Material: PBMCs, obtained at surgery. These receptors were taken from a male donor with early-stage non-small cell lung cancer.

This clonotype was found many times. The chain joins TRBV5-1 to TRBJ2-7, with a tentative D call TRBD2 (5 bases). V lost 1 base to trimming and J lost 3 bases, with 14 bases between them. The CDR3 is made up of 15 amino acids. Per the germline V gene, CDR1 is SGHRS and CDR2 is YFSETQ. CDR3 protein: CASSLRGNSLYEQYF. CDR3 bases: TGCGCCAGCAGCTTGAGAGGGAACTCCCTCTACGAGCAGTACTTC.

This clonotype was found many times. The V and J genes are TRBV29-1 and TRBJ1-6; weak D call: TRBD1 (5 bases). The CDR3 runs 15 residues. Germline assignment: CDR1 SQVTM and CDR2 ANQGSEA. Trimming shortened V by 5 bases and J by 8 bases, and 19 bases separated the two germline ends. CDR3 DNA: TGCAGCGTTAAAACAGGTGATGGAATTTATTCACCCCTCCACTTT. As protein: CSVKTGDGIYSPLHF.

This clonotype showed up many times. The rearrangement joins TRBV6-5 to TRBJ1-2; 8 positions match TRBD1. Per germline, CDR1 MNHEY and CDR2 SVGAGI. V trimming: 6 bases; J trimming: 8 bases; junction bases outside the gene matches: 8. The CDR3 covers 13 residues. CDR3: CASSLRGRKGYTF. The CDR3 DNA follows: TGTGCCAGCAGCCTCAGGGGGCGAAAGGGCTACACCTTC.

This clonotype was counted at least ten times. V usage is TRBV11-2 and J usage is TRBJ2-5; no reliable D call. V lost 1 base to trimming and J lost 1 base, with 7 bases between them. This CDR3 has 14 amino acids. Germline CDR1 is SGHAT and CDR2 is FQNNGV. The CDR3 DNA sequence: TGTGCCAGCAGCTTAGGATTGTCCCAAGAGACCCAGTACTTC. Translated: CASSLGLSQETQYF.

This clonotype was detected many times. The chain recombines TRBV2 with TRBJ2-3; 10 bases match TRBD2. The J segment lost 4 bases and the V segment lost 4 bases, leaving 5 bases of the junction unmatched. Germline CDR1 and CDR2: SNHLY and FYNNEI. There are 15 residues in the CDR3. CDR3 in DNA: TGTGCCAGCAGTGCCCAGCGGGGGGGCCCAGATACGCAGTATTTT. Amino acids: CASSAQRGGPDTQYF.

This clonotype was observed at least ten times. The rearrangement uses TRBV12-3 or TRBV12-4 and TRBJ2-5, with 11 bases fitting TRBD1. The junction had 7 bases not matched to a gene; V was cut back by 5 bases and J by 5 bases. The CDR3 is made up of 15 amino acids. The CDR3: CASSEWTGGGETQYF. The CDR3 DNA reads as TGTGCCAGCAGTGAATGGACAGGGGGCGGTGAGACCCAGTACTTC.

This clonotype was picked up many times. The CDR3 DNA reads as TGTGCCAGCAGGCGGACAGGGGCGAATGAGCAGTTCTTC. Protein sequence: CASRRTGANEQFF. This sequence joins TRBV7-9 and TRBJ2-1; 9 bases map to TRBD1. Germline V gene sequence: CDR1 SEHNR, CDR2 FQNEAQ (reference sequence). V was clipped by 6 bases and J by 7 bases; unmatched bases: 4. The CDR3 length is 13 residues.

This clonotype was seen at least ten times. The V and J genes are TRBV28 and TRBJ1-2; 10 nucleotides match TRBD1. The CDR3 covers 15 residues. The V segment lost 5 bases and the J segment 5 bases; nucleotides outside the gene matches: 8. The germline V gene encodes CDR1 MDHEN and CDR2 SYDVKM. This CDR3 reads CASSPRDRGGYGYTF. DNA for the CDR3: TGTGCCAGCAGTCCTCGGGACAGGGGAGGGTATGGCTACACCTTC.

By sample share, this clonotype is medium-sized. V and J are TRBV5-1 and TRBJ2-7, with unresolved D. The germline V and J ends were trimmed by 4 bases and 2 bases, with 19 bases remaining between them. In germline, CDR1 is SGHRS, CDR2 YFSETQ. The CDR3 runs to 16 residues. CDR3 sequence reads: CASSDHTAKLTYEQYF. Written as DNA, the CDR3 is TGCGCCAGCAGCGACCACACAGCTAAATTGACCTACGAGCAGTACTTC.

Many counts were recorded for this clonotype. The rearrangement joins TRBV27 to TRBJ1-1, with TRBD1 as a possible D gene (6 bases). In germline, CDR1 is MNHEY, CDR2 SMNVEV (reference sequence). The CDR3 spans 14 residues. Trimming shortened V by 3 bases and J by 3 bases, and 11 bases separated the two germline ends. The CDR3 DNA reads TGTGCCAGCAGTTTCGAGGGGGGCTACACTGAAGCTTTCTTT. It yields the protein CASSFEGGYTEAFF.

This clonotype was observed many times. V usage is TRBV24-1 and J usage is TRBJ2-1, with 10 bases matching TRBD1. Per germline, CDR1 KGHDR and CDR2 SFDVKD. J gave up 2 bases and V 3 bases, and 12 bases lay outside the gene matches. This CDR3 region has 19 residues. The CDR3 DNA reads as TGTGCCACCAGTGATACCCCCGGGACAGGGGTGCAGCCCTACAATGAGCAGTTCTTC. Its translation: CATSDTPGTGVQPYNEQFF.

In its sample, this clonotype was seen many times. V gene TRBV4-1 combines with J gene TRBJ1-5, with D unclear. From germline, CDR1 is MGHRA and CDR2 YSYEKL. There are 16 residues in the CDR3. The ends were cut back, 0 bases at V and 11 bases at J, with 20 bases in the middle. CDR3 in amino acids: CASSQDQVGFEGAQHF. In nucleotides, the CDR3 is TGCGCCAGCAGCCAAGATCAGGTCGGGTTCGAGGGAGCCCAGCATTTT.

This clonotype showed up many times. This chain joins TRBV20-1 and TRBJ1-1, with TRBD1 identical over 10 bases. The junction had 6 bases not matched to a gene; V was cut back by 3 bases and J by 2 bases. Germline CDR1 DFQATT, CDR2 SNEGSKA (reference sequence). The CDR3 totals 15 residues. In DNA form, the CDR3 reads TGCAGTGCTAGGGGACAGGGGTATGGAAACACTGAAGCTTTCTTT. Protein: CSARGQGYGNTEAFF.

At least ten counts were recorded for this clonotype. CDR3: CASSFKGSGGYF. The DNA of the CDR3 is TGTGCCAGCAGCTTCAAGGGTAGCGGGGGGTACTTC. This chain joins TRBV5-6 and TRBJ2-7, with 9 positions matching TRBD2. V lost 2 bases, J lost 12 bases, and 6 bases stayed unmatched. The CDR3 is made up of 12 amino acids. The V gene's germline CDR1 is SGHDT and CDR2 YYEEEE.

There are many counts of this clonotype. This sequence joins TRBV27 and TRBJ1-2; 7 bases fit TRBD1. CDR3 size: 12 residues. V lost 8 bases to trimming and J lost 5 bases; unmatched junction nucleotides: 5. Looked up from germline, CDR1 is MNHEY and CDR2 is SMNVEV (reference sequence). This CDR3 reads CASWDSPYGYTF. CDR3 bases: TGTGCCAGCTGGGACAGCCCATATGGCTACACCTTC.

This clonotype was observed many times. The chain links TRBV5-6 to TRBJ2-1, with D uncertain. V gave up 0 bases and J gave up 0 bases, with 13 bases separating them. This CDR3 contains 17 residues. Germline CDR1 and CDR2: SGHDT and YYEEEE. Here the CDR3 reads CASSLGAGSDSYNEQFF. CDR3 in DNA: TGTGCCAGCAGCTTGGGTGCCGGGTCAGACTCCTACAATGAGCAGTTCTTC.

In this sample, this clonotype turned up many times. CDR3 DNA sequence: TGCGCCAGCAGCTTCCAACAAAACTATGGCTACACCTTC. Residues: CASSFQQNYGYTF. V usage is TRBV5-1 and J usage is TRBJ1-2; D ambiguous. Trimming pared 2 bases from V and 2 bases from J, leaving 7 bases between. CDR3 length: 13 amino acids. The germline CDR1 and CDR2 sequences are SGHRS and YFSETQ.

The sample holds many counts of this clonotype. The V and J genes are TRBV20-1 and TRBJ2-5, with D unresolved. Germline V gene sequence: CDR1 DFQATT, CDR2 SNEGSKA (reference sequence). The V end was cut by 3 bases, the J end by 1 base, with 15 bases between. The CDR3 totals 15 residues. The CDR3: CSASRIQAVQETQYF. For the CDR3, the DNA is TGCAGTGCTAGCAGAATTCAGGCCGTCCAAGAGACCCAGTACTTC.

This clonotype has a count of ten or more. The chain uses TRBV20-1 and TRBJ2-3; D call uncertain. The germline V gene has CDR1 DFQATT and CDR2 SNEGSKA (reference sequence). Between the trimmed V and J ends, which lost 1 base and 4 bases, there was a span of 9 bases. This CDR3 spans 13 amino acids. The CDR3 loop reads CSARGPRADTQYF. In DNA form, the CDR3 reads TGCAGTGCTAGAGGCCCACGGGCAGATACGCAGTATTTT.

This clonotype was found many times. The chain has TRBV29-1 and TRBJ1-2; D perhaps matches TRBD1 (5 bases). CDR1 is SQVTM and CDR2 is ANQGSEA in the germline V gene. CDR3 length equals 14 residues. Deletions cut 1 base from V and 6 bases from J, with 15 bases between. The CDR3 spells CSVEVRLTGDGYTF. The CDR3 bases are TGCAGCGTTGAAGTCCGCCTTACGGGGGATGGCTACACCTTC.

This clonotype showed up many times. The gene calls are TRBV28 and TRBJ2-1; the D gene is possibly TRBD2 (6 bases). CDR3 size: 16 residues. In germline, CDR1 is MDHEN, CDR2 SYDVKM. V lost 6 bases, J lost 0 bases, and 15 bases lay in between. CDR3 sequence: CASRGGWASSYNEQFF. The CDR3 region has the DNA TGTGCCAGCAGGGGAGGATGGGCTAGCTCCTACAATGAGCAGTTCTTC.

This clonotype was detected ten times or more. This chain links TRBV6-1 with TRBJ2-5; no definite D call. Germline lookup yields CDR1 MNHNS and CDR2 SASEGT. V was trimmed by 5 bases and J by 2 bases, leaving 3 bases between them. This CDR3 is 11 amino acids long. The CDR3 region is CASSQQETQYF. CDR3 bases: TGTGCCAGCAGTCAACAAGAGACCCAGTACTTC.

There are many counts of this clonotype. This sequence joins TRBV5-1 and TRBJ2-1; D may be TRBD1 or TRBD2 (6 bases each). CDR3 size: 14 residues. Germline V gene data show CDR1 as SGHRS and CDR2 as YFSETQ. V lost 6 bases and J 9 bases, leaving 19 bases between the germline ends. The CDR3: CASKLDRGRGEQFF. CDR3 DNA sequence: TGCGCCAGCAAGTTGGACCGGGGGCGGGGTGAGCAGTTCTTC.

The chain has TRBV5-5 and TRBJ2-1, with D possibly TRBD1 on 6 matching bases. V lost 4 bases and J lost 4, with 12 bases in between. Germline loops: CDR1 SGHKS, CDR2 YYEKEE (reference sequence). The CDR3 consists of 14 residues. CDR3 coding DNA: TGTGCCAGCAGCCGTGGACAGTCTTACAATGAGCAGTTCTTC. It codes for CASSRGQSYNEQFF.

The CDR3, as DNA: TGTGCCAGCAGTTTTCCACCTAGCGGGAGTTTCGAGCAGTACTTC. Protein product: CASSFPPSGSFEQYF. The genes are TRBV28 and TRBJ2-7; 10 positions agree with TRBD2. The CDR3 runs 15 residues. Germline V gives CDR1 MDHEN, CDR2 SYDVKM. After removal of 3 bases from V and 6 bases from J, the junction contained 8 bases not matched to a gene.

This clonotype was seen repeatedly, ten times or more. The chain has TRBV7-9 and TRBJ1-4; D may be TRBD1 (6 bases). Looked up from germline, CDR1 is SEHNR and CDR2 is FQNEAQ (reference sequence). The CDR3 loop spans 14 amino acids. Trimming left V 5 bases short and J 7 bases short, with 14 bases between. CDR3 coding DNA: TGTGCCAGCAGCCCGGGACACCCGAGTGAAAAACTGTTTTTT. It yields the protein CASSPGHPSEKLFF.

This clonotype was seen repeatedly, ten times or more. This chain joins TRBV29-1 and TRBJ2-4, with TRBD1 identical over 7 bases. CDR3 length: 14 amino acids. V dropped 7 bases and J dropped 1; count of bases not matched to a gene: 7. From germline, CDR1 is SQVTM and CDR2 ANQGSEA. DNA for the CDR3: TGCAGCGCCATGGACAGGCAGGCCAAAAACATTCAGTACTTC. It is translated as CSAMDRQAKNIQYF.

This clonotype was seen many times. The J gene is TRBJ2-2, the V gene TRBV12-3 or TRBV12-4, with D tentatively TRBD1 (5 bases). This CDR3 is built from 15 residues. Trimming cost V 5 bases and J 1 base, with 11 bases left between them. The CDR3 region is CASSPAGLNTGELFF. The DNA of the CDR3 is TGTGCCAGCAGTCCAGCAGGGTTGAACACCGGGGAGCTGTTTTTT.

This clonotype was seen repeatedly, ten times or more. The J gene is TRBJ1-1, the V gene TRBV20-1; D might be TRBD1 (6 bases). Germline CDR1 is DFQATT and CDR2 is SNEGSKA (reference sequence). The V end was cut by 7 bases, the J end by 0 bases, with 12 bases between. The CDR3 sequence is 13 residues long. CDR3 in DNA: TGCAGTGGGGGGGGCAGTTTGAACACTGAAGCTTTCTTT. Residues: CSGGGSLNTEAFF.

This clonotype was recorded at least ten times. The chain links TRBV6-5 to TRBJ1-2; D gene ambiguous. Between the trimmed V and J ends, which lost 8 bases and 3 bases, there was a span of 13 bases. The CDR3 length is 13 residues. CDR1 is MNHEY, CDR2 SVGAGI, per germline. The CDR3 reads CASSEGTYYGYTF. For the CDR3, the DNA is TGTGCCAGCTCCGAGGGCACCTACTATGGCTACACCTTC.

The sample holds many counts of this clonotype. This sequence joins TRBV7-8 and TRBJ1-2; 9 nucleotides align to TRBD1. The CDR3 extends over 15 amino acids. Germline assignment: CDR1 SGHVS and CDR2 FQNEAQ. Germline trimming cut 4 bases from V and 2 bases from J; bases unmatched to any gene: 5. CDR3 in amino acids: CASSYRGQGNYGYTF. CDR3 nucleotides: TGTGCCAGCAGCTACCGTGGACAGGGGAACTATGGCTACACCTTC. Using reference TRBV7-8 and TRBJ1-2 for the parts outside the CDR3, the full variable domain is GAGVSQSPRYKVAKRGQDVALRCDPISGHVSLFWYQQALGQGPEFLTYFQNEAQLDKSGLPSDRFFAERPEGSVSTLKIQRTQQEDSAVYLCASSYRGQGNYGYTFGSGTRLTVV.

There are many counts of this clonotype. The chain is built from TRBV5-1 and TRBJ2-7, with D perhaps matching TRBD1 (6 bases). The CDR3 runs 16 residues. Trimming pared 4 bases from V and 0 bases from J, leaving 17 bases between. The germline CDR1 and CDR2 sequences are SGHRS and YFSETQ. The CDR3 loop reads CASSHGRQASSYEQYF. CDR3 DNA sequence: TGCGCCAGCAGCCACGGCAGACAGGCTAGCTCCTACGAGCAGTACTTC. The full variable domain, completed using reference TRBV5-1 and TRBJ2-7, is KAGVTQTPRYLIKTRGQQVTLSCSPISGHRSVSWYQQTPGQGLQFLFEYFSETQRNKGNFPGRFSGRQFSNSRSEMNVSTLELGDSALYLCASSHGRQASSYEQYFGPGTRLTVT.